Detailed here is one TCR beta chain. The age range of participants was about 18 to 89 years, with residence in under 30 US areas. These data are taken from a study of blood T cell repertoires in COVID-19. Study-wide context: Samples of COVID-19 (acute and convalescent) were obtained from the United States, Italy and Spain. The cDNA or gDNA used as material had been derived from T cells, B-cell-depleted T cells, or PBMCs.

The assay was immunoSEQ multiplex PCR, and TCRdb's table has in-frame clones only and misses some. The sample consists of a few hundred thousand clones, about 86% of them appearing once. Trimming removed 2 bases from V and 13 bases from J; junction bases left unmatched: 5. This CDR3 comprises 12 residues. CDR1 and CDR2 (germline): LGHNA, YNFKEQ. The clonotype comes from a woman in her forties with acute COVID-19. Sequenced material: PBMCs or T cells enriched from blood (not recorded which). The chain recombines TRBV4-2 with TRBJ1-1, with TRBD1 matching over 9 bases. This CDR3 reads CASSQSGTGFFF. CDR3 coding DNA: TGTGCCAGCAGCCAATCAGGGACAGGGTTTTTCTTT.